This T cell receptor beta chain emerged from a study of T-cell memory formation after mild COVID-19. In the study overall: Largely donor-specific sequence clusters came from a couple of donors.

Each CDR3 protein is one row after TCRdb ran MiXCR on the 5' RACE reads. The table includes 150,000 to 200,000 distinct CDR3 sequences, 11% detected once. Findings and limits, study-wide: Clones contracting over day 15 to 85 were CD4/CD8 balanced, with later expanders leaning CD4+. Mainly in CM and EM were contracting CD4+ clones; CD8+ were in EMRA.

As regards this clonotype: Its antigen is unidentified.

Sequencing was performed on PBMCs or a T cell subset sorted from them (not recorded which). This sequence originates from a man aged 18 to 30 who had mild COVID-19 (a few samples of this study predate the infection). Cell type and time point are not known.

The CDR3 DNA reads as TGTGCCAGCAGTCCTGATTACAGGGGGGTCGTGGCAACTAATGAAAAACTGTTTTTT. Translated, it gives CASSPDYRGVVATNEKLFF. The chain links TRBV6-5 to TRBJ1-4; TRBD1 agrees at 8 bases. The CDR3 consists of 19 residues. J gave up 0 bases and V 5 bases, and 14 bases lay outside the gene matches. Germline assignment: CDR1 MNHEY and CDR2 SVGAGI.